The rows below give T cell receptor beta chains drawn from one sample of a study of CD8+CD57+ T cells in acquired aplastic anemia. TCRdb re-derived calls from the reads in MiXCR, one entry per CDR3 protein. The sample lists 50,000 or so distinct CDR3 sequences; around 50% were seen once. Source material: sorted CD4+, CD8+, or CD8+CD57+ T cells (not recorded which) from PBMCs. The receptors here all came from a human donor with aplastic anemia. Each CDR3 is given with its conserved first and last residue. D genes are given only for firm matches. A row's size may be missing; if present it is once, few, many or a size class.

d_gene: TRBD2; j_gene: TRBJ2-2; abundance: many; v_gene: TRBV4-1; CDR3aa: CASSQGGGITGELFF; CDR3nt: TGCGCCAGCAGCCAAGGCGGGGGTATCACCGGGGAGCTGTTTTTT
d_gene: TRBD1; j_gene: TRBJ2-7; abundance: -; v_gene: TRBV29-1; CDR3aa: CSAGTDPYEQYF; CDR3nt: TGCAGCGCCGGGACAGACCCATACGAGCAGTACTTC
d_gene: TRBD1; j_gene: TRBJ1-2; abundance: -; v_gene: TRBV9; CDR3aa: CASSPGTGGAGDYGYTF; CDR3nt: TGTGCCAGCAGCCCAGGGACAGGGGGCGCGGGGGACTATGGCTACACCTTC
d_gene: -; j_gene: TRBJ2-7; abundance: -; v_gene: TRBV5-8; CDR3aa: CASSLQSSYEQYF; CDR3nt: TGTGCCAGCAGCCTACAGTCTTCCTACGAGCAGTACTTC
d_gene: TRBD1; j_gene: TRBJ2-1; abundance: once; v_gene: TRBV24-1; CDR3aa: CATSDSGTAYNEQFF; CDR3nt: TGTGCCACCAGTGACTCCGGGACAGCCTACAATGAGCAGTTCTTC
d_gene: -; j_gene: TRBJ2-2; abundance: many; v_gene: TRBV27; CDR3aa: CASSLSGIPGELFF; CDR3nt: TGTGCCAGCAGTTTATCGGGAATCCCCGGGGAGCTGTTTTTT
d_gene: TRBD1; j_gene: TRBJ2-1; abundance: -; v_gene: TRBV20-1; CDR3aa: CSASSLWGQGGNEQFF; CDR3nt: TGCAGTGCCAGCAGTTTATGGGGACAGGGCGGCAATGAGCAGTTCTTC
d_gene: -; j_gene: TRBJ2-7; abundance: -; v_gene: TRBV3-1; CDR3aa: CASSPNTISYEQYF; CDR3nt: TGTGCCAGCAGCCCGAACACCATCTCCTACGAGCAGTACTTC
d_gene: TRBD2; j_gene: TRBJ2-1; abundance: many; v_gene: TRBV10-3; CDR3aa: CATPRGGAGGDEQFF; CDR3nt: TGTGCCACCCCGCGGGGGGGTGCGGGAGGCGATGAGCAGTTCTTC
d_gene: -; j_gene: TRBJ1-5; abundance: medium-sized; v_gene: TRBV10-3; CDR3aa: CAISESLGNQPQHF; CDR3nt: TGTGCCATCAGTGAGTCCCTGGGCAATCAGCCCCAGCATTTT
d_gene: -; j_gene: TRBJ1-5; abundance: few; v_gene: TRBV12-3/TRBV12-4; CDR3aa: CASSSGRFNQPQHF; CDR3nt: TGTGCCAGCAGTTCCGGACGGTTTAATCAGCCCCAGCATTTT
d_gene: TRBD1; j_gene: TRBJ1-2; abundance: many; v_gene: TRBV19; CDR3aa: CASSRLRGQGKWGGYTF; CDR3nt: TGTGCCAGTAGTCGGCTCCGGGGACAGGGTAAGTGGGGTGGCTACACCTTC
d_gene: TRBD2; j_gene: TRBJ2-1; abundance: many; v_gene: TRBV20-1; CDR3aa: CSARDQKRGGHSYNEQFF; CDR3nt: TGCAGTGCTAGAGATCAAAAGCGGGGGGGCCACTCCTACAATGAGCAGTTCTTC
d_gene: -; j_gene: TRBJ2-2; abundance: -; v_gene: TRBV5-1; CDR3aa: CASSLQQEYTGELFF; CDR3nt: TGCGCCAGCAGCTTGCAACAGGAGTACACCGGGGAGCTGTTTTTT
d_gene: TRBD1; j_gene: TRBJ2-2; abundance: -; v_gene: TRBV10-2; CDR3aa: CASNAGTGVSNTGELFF; CDR3nt: TGCGCCAGCAACGCCGGGACAGGGGTCTCAAACACCGGGGAGCTGTTTTTT
d_gene: TRBD1; j_gene: TRBJ1-2; abundance: -; v_gene: TRBV4-3; CDR3aa: CASSQDNAGQGHYGYTF; CDR3nt: TGCGCCAGCAGCCAAGATAATGCGGGACAGGGGCACTATGGCTACACCTTC
d_gene: -; j_gene: TRBJ2-7; abundance: -; v_gene: TRBV9; CDR3aa: CASSVGFEQYF; CDR3nt: TGTGCCAGCAGCGTAGGGTTCGAGCAGTACTTC
d_gene: -; j_gene: TRBJ1-3; abundance: -; v_gene: TRBV2; CDR3aa: CASTGVHGNTIYF; CDR3nt: TGTGCCAGCACCGGGGTTCATGGAAACACCATATATTTT
d_gene: -; j_gene: TRBJ2-5; abundance: -; v_gene: TRBV29-1; CDR3aa: CSAITTGRETQYF; CDR3nt: TGCAGCGCCATCACGACAGGCCGAGAGACCCAGTACTTC
d_gene: TRBD1; j_gene: TRBJ2-2; abundance: many; v_gene: TRBV13; CDR3aa: CASSPGTGAGTGELFF; CDR3nt: TGTGCCAGCAGCCCCGGGACAGGGGCCGGGACCGGGGAGCTGTTTTTT
d_gene: TRBD1; j_gene: TRBJ1-6; abundance: -; v_gene: TRBV9; CDR3aa: CASSLTGINSPLHF; CDR3nt: TGTGCCAGCAGTCTGACAGGGATCAATTCACCCCTCCACTTT
d_gene: -; j_gene: TRBJ2-5; abundance: few; v_gene: TRBV14; CDR3aa: CASSQGSLERQETQYF; CDR3nt: TGTGCCAGCAGCCAAGGGAGTTTGGAGCGCCAAGAGACCCAGTACTTC
d_gene: -; j_gene: TRBJ2-7; abundance: -; v_gene: TRBV25-1; CDR3aa: CASGRGYEQYF; CDR3nt: TGTGCCAGCGGACGAGGGTACGAGCAGTACTTC
d_gene: -; j_gene: TRBJ2-1; abundance: -; v_gene: TRBV6-1; CDR3aa: CASSEAGDAYSEQFF; CDR3nt: TGTGCCAGCAGTGAAGCTGGAGACGCATACAGTGAGCAGTTTTTC
d_gene: TRBD1; j_gene: TRBJ1-5; abundance: -; v_gene: TRBV20-1; CDR3aa: CSARQGAHNQPQHF; CDR3nt: TGCAGTGCTAGACAGGGGGCCCACAATCAGCCCCAGCATTTT
d_gene: -; j_gene: TRBJ2-1; abundance: -; v_gene: TRBV20-1; CDR3aa: CSASWWGGPGNEQFF; CDR3nt: TGCAGTGCTAGTTGGTGGGGGGGCCCGGGGAATGAGCAGTTCTTC
d_gene: TRBD1; j_gene: TRBJ2-7; abundance: -; v_gene: TRBV19; CDR3aa: CASSPRTGFDEQYF; CDR3nt: TGTGCCAGTAGTCCTAGGACAGGGTTCGACGAGCAGTACTTC
d_gene: -; j_gene: TRBJ2-7; abundance: -; v_gene: TRBV7-8; CDR3aa: CASSLETEYEQYF; CDR3nt: TGTGCCAGCAGCTTAGAAACGGAATACGAGCAGTACTTC
d_gene: TRBD1; j_gene: TRBJ2-1; abundance: -; v_gene: TRBV7-6; CDR3aa: CASSLETGGAYNEQFF; CDR3nt: TGTGCCAGCAGCTTAGAGACAGGGGGGGCCTACAATGAGCAGTTCTTC
d_gene: TRBD2; j_gene: TRBJ2-2; abundance: many; v_gene: TRBV6-1; CDR3aa: CASSEAGGPVTEELFF; CDR3nt: TGTGCCAGCAGTGAGGCGGGGGGGCCAGTGACCGAGGAGCTGTTTTTT
d_gene: -; j_gene: TRBJ2-5; abundance: medium-sized; v_gene: TRBV24-1; CDR3aa: CATSDTTEETQYF; CDR3nt: TGTGCCACCAGTGACACGACAGAAGAGACCCAGTACTTC
d_gene: -; j_gene: TRBJ2-3; abundance: once; v_gene: TRBV5-1; CDR3aa: CASSLQGLTDTQYF; CDR3nt: TGCGCCAGCAGCCTGCAGGGGTTAACAGATACGCAGTATTTT
d_gene: -; j_gene: TRBJ2-4; abundance: -; v_gene: TRBV6-5; CDR3aa: CASSYSTTGGQYF; CDR3nt: TGTGCCAGCAGTTACTCGACGACTGGGGGACAGTACTTC
d_gene: -; j_gene: TRBJ1-2; abundance: -; v_gene: TRBV2; CDR3aa: CASETGREQYFGPGYGYTF; CDR3nt: -
d_gene: TRBD1; j_gene: TRBJ2-6; abundance: -; v_gene: TRBV24-1; CDR3aa: CATSPGTGEAGVNVLTF; CDR3nt: TGTGCCACCAGTCCCGGGACAGGGGAAGCTGGGGTCAACGTCCTGACTTTC
d_gene: -; j_gene: TRBJ1-3; abundance: many; v_gene: TRBV9; CDR3aa: CASTSSSGAGGNTIYF; CDR3nt: TGTGCCAGCACCTCCTCCTCTGGTGCGGGAGGAAACACCATATATTTT
d_gene: TRBD1; j_gene: TRBJ1-3; abundance: -; v_gene: TRBV6-1; CDR3aa: CASSPGIGGNTIYF; CDR3nt: TGTGCCAGCAGCCCAGGGATAGGGGGCAACACCATATATTTT
d_gene: -; j_gene: TRBJ2-7; abundance: -; v_gene: TRBV13; CDR3aa: CASSLRGQRSYEQYF; CDR3nt: TGTGCCAGCAGCTTACGGGGACAAAGATCCTACGAGCAGTACTTC
d_gene: -; j_gene: TRBJ2-2; abundance: few; v_gene: TRBV13; CDR3aa: CASSLAGNTGGLFF; CDR3nt: TGTGCCAGCAGCTTAGCGGGGAACACCGGGGGGCTGTTTTTT
d_gene: -; j_gene: TRBJ1-4; abundance: -; v_gene: TRBV11-2; CDR3aa: CASSFSATNEKLFF; CDR3nt: TGTGCCAGCAGCTTCTCCGCAACTAATGAAAAACTGTTTTTT
d_gene: -; j_gene: TRBJ1-2; abundance: -; v_gene: TRBV10-3; CDR3aa: CASKTGRDYGYTF; CDR3nt: TGTGCCAGCAAAACAGGGCGGGACTATGGCTACACCTTC
d_gene: TRBD1; j_gene: TRBJ1-4; abundance: -; v_gene: TRBV10-3; CDR3aa: CAISEPPGLGTVGERLFF; CDR3nt: TGTGCCATCAGTGAGCCGCCCGGACTCGGGACAGTTGGTGAAAGACTGTTTTTT
d_gene: -; j_gene: TRBJ1-1; abundance: few; v_gene: TRBV28; CDR3aa: CASSALTDRTEAFF; CDR3nt: TGTGCCAGCAGTGCCCTAACCGACAGAACTGAAGCTTTCTTT
d_gene: TRBD2; j_gene: TRBJ2-7; abundance: few; v_gene: TRBV10-3; CDR3aa: CAISWSGGGEQYF; CDR3nt: TGTGCCATCAGTTGGAGCGGGGGTGGCGAGCAGTACTTC
d_gene: -; j_gene: TRBJ1-6; abundance: -; v_gene: TRBV7-9; CDR3aa: CASSSRGNSPLHF; CDR3nt: TGTGCCAGCAGCTCGAGAGGGAACTCACCCCTCCACTTT
d_gene: -; j_gene: TRBJ2-3; abundance: few; v_gene: TRBV24-1; CDR3aa: CATSDLLESTDTQYF; CDR3nt: TGTGCCACCAGTGATTTGCTAGAGAGCACAGATACGCAGTATTTT
d_gene: -; j_gene: TRBJ1-2; abundance: -; v_gene: TRBV15; CDR3aa: CATSSRKNLGTLDGYTF; CDR3nt: TGTGCCACCAGCAGCCGAAAAAACCTCGGGACACTGGATGGCTACACCTTC
d_gene: -; j_gene: TRBJ2-7; abundance: -; v_gene: TRBV11-3; CDR3aa: CASSLTRFAYEQYF; CDR3nt: TGTGCCAGCAGCTTAACGAGGTTCGCCTACGAGCAGTACTTC
d_gene: -; j_gene: TRBJ1-5; abundance: -; v_gene: TRBV19; CDR3aa: CASSIADISNQPQHF; CDR3nt: TGTGCCAGTAGTATCGCGGACATTAGCAATCAGCCCCAGCATTTT
d_gene: -; j_gene: TRBJ2-1; abundance: -; v_gene: TRBV29-1; CDR3aa: CSVDAGATYNEQFF; CDR3nt: TGCAGCGTTGACGCAGGGGCTACCTACAATGAGCAGTTCTTC
d_gene: -; j_gene: TRBJ1-2; abundance: -; v_gene: TRBV15; CDR3aa: CATSRGGSSYGYTF; CDR3nt: TGTGCCACCAGCAGAGGAGGCAGCTCTTATGGCTACACCTTC
d_gene: -; j_gene: TRBJ2-5; abundance: -; v_gene: TRBV24-1; CDR3aa: CATSDLDGLQETQYF; CDR3nt: TGTGCCACCAGTGATTTGGACGGTCTTCAAGAGACCCAGTACTTC
d_gene: TRBD1; j_gene: TRBJ2-2; abundance: -; v_gene: TRBV11-2; CDR3aa: CASSLGGGSYLNTGELFF; CDR3nt: TGTGCCAGCAGCTTAGGAGGGGGCTCGTACCTGAACACCGGGGAGCTGTTTTTT
d_gene: TRBD1; j_gene: TRBJ1-4; abundance: many; v_gene: TRBV20-1; CDR3aa: CSATDRGEKLFF; CDR3nt: TGCAGTGCAACGGACAGGGGGGAAAAACTGTTTTTT
d_gene: -; j_gene: TRBJ1-2; abundance: -; v_gene: TRBV7-9; CDR3aa: CASSFSISYGYTF; CDR3nt: TGTGCCAGCAGCTTTTCAATAAGTTATGGCTACACCTTC
d_gene: -; j_gene: TRBJ2-3; abundance: -; v_gene: TRBV20-1; CDR3aa: CSARDFLTDTQYF; CDR3nt: TGCAGTGCTCGGGACTTTTTAACAGATACGCAGTATTTT
d_gene: TRBD1; j_gene: TRBJ1-1; abundance: -; v_gene: TRBV19; CDR3aa: CASSPRGRTEAFF; CDR3nt: TGTGCCAGTAGTCCCAGGGGGAGGACTGAAGCTTTCTTT